The clone carrying this TCR beta chain was observed a handful of times. Antigen specificity is unknown. TCR alpha and TCR beta cDNA libraries carrying sample barcodes and UMIs were produced by 5'RACE using constant-segment primers. Each CDR3 protein gets one entry after TCRdb re-called the 5' RACE reads with MiXCR. The table includes around 83,000 distinct CDR3 sequences, 20% to 30% detected once. The data are from a study of T-cell memory formation after mild COVID-19. Overall study: Largely, the TCR clusters proved donor specific. Whole-study results and caveats: Among CD4+ contracting clones, most were CM and EM, and CD8+ ones EMRA.

CDR3 length: 13 residues. Trimming took off 2 bases at V and 4 bases at J, with 10 bases between the two ends. Germline lookup yields CDR1 SGHDT and CDR2 YYEEEE. The chain uses TRBV5-6 and TRBJ2-7, with D perhaps assigned TRBD1 or TRBD2 (6 bases each). This receptor was taken from a man aged 18-30 years who had mild COVID-19 (a few samples of this study predate the infection). Cell type and time point are not known. The source material was PBMCs or a T cell subset sorted from them (not recorded which). CDR3 nucleotides: TGTGCCAGCAGCTTCAGAGGGGGGTACGAGCAGTACTTC. Amino acids: CASSFRGGYEQYF.